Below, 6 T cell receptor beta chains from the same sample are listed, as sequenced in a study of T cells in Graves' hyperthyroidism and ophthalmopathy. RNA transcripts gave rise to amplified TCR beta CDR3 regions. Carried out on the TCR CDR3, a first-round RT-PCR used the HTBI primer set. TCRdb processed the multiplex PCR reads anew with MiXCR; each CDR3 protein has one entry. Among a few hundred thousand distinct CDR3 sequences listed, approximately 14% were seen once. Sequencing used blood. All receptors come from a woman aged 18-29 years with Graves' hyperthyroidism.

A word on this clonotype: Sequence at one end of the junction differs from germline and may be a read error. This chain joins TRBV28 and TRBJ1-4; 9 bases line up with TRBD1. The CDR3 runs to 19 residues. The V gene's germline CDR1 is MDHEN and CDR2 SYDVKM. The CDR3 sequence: CASSLYGTGRGSANEKLVF. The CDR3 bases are TGTGCCAGCAGTTTATATGGGACAGGGAGGGGTAGTGCTAATGAAAAACTGGTTTTT.

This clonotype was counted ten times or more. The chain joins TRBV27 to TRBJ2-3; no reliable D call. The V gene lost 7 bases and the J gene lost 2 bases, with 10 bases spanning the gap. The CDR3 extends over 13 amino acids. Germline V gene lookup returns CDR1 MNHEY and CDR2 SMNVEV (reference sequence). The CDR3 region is CASKRLNTDTQYF. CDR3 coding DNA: TGTGCCAGCAAGAGACTGAACACAGATACGCAGTATTTT.

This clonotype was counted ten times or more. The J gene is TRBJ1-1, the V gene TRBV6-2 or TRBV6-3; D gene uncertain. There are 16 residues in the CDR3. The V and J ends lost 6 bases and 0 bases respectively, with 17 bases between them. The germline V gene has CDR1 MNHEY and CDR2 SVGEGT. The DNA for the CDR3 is TGTGCCAGCAGCTATCGGATAAGACGGATGAACACTGAAGCTTTCTTT. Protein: CASSYRIRRMNTEAFF.

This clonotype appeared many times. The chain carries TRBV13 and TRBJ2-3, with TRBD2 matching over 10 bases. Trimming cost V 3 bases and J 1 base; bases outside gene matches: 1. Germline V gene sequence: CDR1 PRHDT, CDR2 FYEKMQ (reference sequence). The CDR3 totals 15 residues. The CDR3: CASSFSGGGTDTQYF. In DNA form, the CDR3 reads TGTGCCAGCAGCTTCAGCGGGGGGGGCACAGATACGCAGTATTTT.

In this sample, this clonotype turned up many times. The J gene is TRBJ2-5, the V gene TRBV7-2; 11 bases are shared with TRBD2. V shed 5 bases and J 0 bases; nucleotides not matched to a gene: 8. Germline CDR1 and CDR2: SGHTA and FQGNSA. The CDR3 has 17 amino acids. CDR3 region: CASSPPPSGGNQETQYF. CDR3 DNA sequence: TGTGCCAGCAGCCCTCCCCCTAGCGGGGGGAACCAAGAGACCCAGTACTTC.

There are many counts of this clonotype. For the CDR3, the DNA is TGTGCCAGCAGTTCCCGGAGAGGAGCTTTCTTT. Encoded protein: CASSSRRGAFF. The chain joins TRBV28 to TRBJ1-1; no definite D call. The length of the CDR3 is 11 residues. V gave up 4 bases and J gave up 10 bases, with 10 bases separating them. CDR1 is MDHEN and CDR2 is SYDVKM in the germline V gene.